These 19 T cell receptor beta chains share one sample of origin, sequenced in a study of blood T cell repertoires in COVID-19. Sequencing was performed with immunoSEQ multiplex PCR; in TCRdb, only in-frame clones are kept and a portion is missing. This sample has a few hundred thousand clones, with around 89% found just once. The sample comprised PBMCs or T cells enriched from blood (not recorded which). The receptors stem from a woman in her thirties or forties who had recovered from COVID-19.

The chain recombines TRBV28 with TRBJ2-7; 8 nucleotides align to TRBD2. After removal of 3 bases from V and 1 base from J, the junction contained 5 bases not matched to a gene. The CDR3 totals 15 residues. Germline lookup yields CDR1 MDHEN and CDR2 SYDVKM. The CDR3: CASSFPPGGSYEQYF. In nucleotides, the CDR3 is TGTGCCAGCAGTTTTCCCCCGGGGGGGTCCTACGAGCAGTACTTC.

The chain joins TRBV7-9 to TRBJ1-2; TRBD1 is a possible D gene (5 bases). Trimming took 1 base from V and 3 from J, leaving 9 bases between them. From germline, CDR1 is SEHNR and CDR2 FQNEAQ (reference sequence). The CDR3 totals 14 residues. CDR3 protein: CASSLEGYDYGYTF. DNA for the CDR3: TGTGCCAGCAGCTTAGAGGGGTATGACTATGGCTACACCTTC. Filled out from reference TRBV7-9 and TRBJ1-2, the complete variable domain reads DTGVSQNPRHKITKRGQNVTFRCDPISEHNRLYWYRQTLGQGPEFLTYFQNEAQLEKSRLLSDRFSAERPKGSFSTLEIQRTEQGDSAMYLCASSLEGYDYGYTFGSGTRLTVV.

The V and J genes are TRBV4-3 and TRBJ2-1; 12 bases agree with TRBD2. CDR1 LGHNA and CDR2 YSLEER come from the germline V gene. V gave up 0 bases and J gave up 8 bases; unmatched junction bases: 5. The CDR3 consists of 16 residues. DNA for the CDR3: TGCGCCAGCAGCCAAGATTTCCTAGCGGGAGGGCATGAGCAGTTCTTC. Its protein product is CASSQDFLAGGHEQFF.

The J gene is TRBJ2-1, the V gene TRBV27; TRBD1 aligns across 8 bases. V was pared by 7 bases and J by 3 bases, with 23 bases of the junction left unmatched. CDR1 is MNHEY and CDR2 is SMNVEV in the germline V gene (reference sequence). This CDR3 has 20 residues. In DNA, the CDR3 is TGTGCCAGCACCCTAACCACCGGGACAGGTAGCGGAGCAAGCTACAATGAGCAGTTCTTC. It yields the protein CASTLTTGTGSGASYNEQFF.

This chain joins TRBV2 and TRBJ2-3; TRBD2 is a possible D gene (5 bases). Germline loops: CDR1 SNHLY, CDR2 FYNNEI. This CDR3 region has 16 residues. V lost 2 bases to trimming and J lost 0 bases, with 12 bases between them. The CDR3 reads CASSERRRASTDTQYF. The CDR3 region has the DNA TGTGCCAGCAGTGAACGAAGGCGGGCTAGCACAGATACGCAGTATTTT.

The chain employs TRBV18 and TRBJ1-2; 11 nucleotides agree with TRBD1. From germline, CDR1 is KGHSH and CDR2 LQKENI. The CDR3 runs to 16 residues. J gave up 3 bases and V 3 bases, and 6 bases lay outside the gene matches. DNA of the CDR3: TGTGCCAGCTCACCTGGCGGACAGGGGGCCGACTATGGCTACACCTTC. The encoded protein is CASSPGGQGADYGYTF.

The chain uses TRBV30 and TRBJ1-2, with no clear D. The germline gives CDR1 GTSNPN, CDR2 SVGIG (reference sequence). This CDR3 has 13 residues. V was cut by 2 bases and J by 5 bases, with 12 bases left in between. DNA for the CDR3: TGTGCCTGGAGTTTGGCGTCAGCGTATGGCTACACCTTC. Translating it yields CAWSLASAYGYTF.

The CDR3 reads CASSQVRGSNEKLFF. The CDR3 coding sequence is TGTGCCAGCAGCCAAGTAAGAGGGTCTAATGAAAAACTGTTTTTT. The V call is TRBV3-1 (or the pseudogene TRBV3-2), the J call TRBJ1-4, with D unclear. The CDR3 is 15 residues long. Germline CDR1 is LGHDT and CDR2 is YNNKEL (reference sequence). Trimming removed 1 base from V and 3 bases from J, with 9 bases in between.

The chain combines TRBV5-6 with TRBJ1-1; D gene ambiguous. Trimming removed 5 bases at V and 0 bases at J, with 8 bases between. The CDR3 is made up of 13 amino acids. CDR1 is SGHDT, CDR2 YYEEEE, per germline. The CDR3 sequence: CASSRDLNTEAFF. The CDR3 nucleotides are TGTGCCAGCAGTAGAGATTTGAACACTGAAGCTTTCTTT.

This chain joins TRBV18 and TRBJ1-1; D gene unclear. V gave up 2 bases and J gave up 3 bases, with 7 bases separating them. The CDR3 sequence is 13 residues long. From germline, CDR1 is KGHSH and CDR2 LQKENI. The CDR3 loop reads CASSPGSDTEAFF. CDR3 sequence (DNA): TGTGCCAGCTCACCAGGGAGCGACACTGAAGCTTTCTTT.

This sequence joins TRBV7-2 and TRBJ1-3; perhaps TRBD1 as D (6 bases). Between the trimmed V and J ends, which lost 5 bases and 3 bases, there was a span of 14 bases. Germline lookup yields CDR1 SGHTA and CDR2 FQGNSA. The CDR3 is 15 residues long. The CDR3 sequence is CASSTDSGDGNTIYF. CDR3 sequence (DNA): TGTGCCAGCAGCACAGACTCAGGGGATGGAAACACCATATATTTT.

The chain joins TRBV6-2 or TRBV6-3 to TRBJ1-3, with D unclear. This CDR3 region has 20 residues. V lost 0 bases, J lost 0 bases, and 21 bases lay in between. Per the germline V gene, CDR1 is MNHEY and CDR2 is SVGEGT. This chain's CDR3 is CASSYSDPYEGAFSGNTIYF. The CDR3 nucleotides read TGTGCCAGCAGTTACTCGGACCCATACGAGGGCGCCTTCTCTGGAAACACCATATATTTT.

The V gene is TRBV7-9, the J gene TRBJ1-2, with D perhaps matching TRBD1 (5 bases). V gave up 5 bases and J gave up 4 bases, with 17 bases separating them. This CDR3 has 15 amino acids. The V gene's germline CDR1 is SEHNR and CDR2 FQNEAQ (reference sequence). CDR3 residues: CASSIQGAGIYGYTF. The CDR3 nucleotides read TGTGCCAGCAGCATTCAGGGCGCTGGGATCTATGGCTACACCTTC.

CDR3 DNA sequence: TGCGCCAGCAGCCCACCGGGACAGTTCTACGAGCAGTACTTC. Its protein is CASSPPGQFYEQYF. This chain uses TRBV5-1 with TRBJ2-7; 7 bases match TRBD1. The germline V gene encodes CDR1 SGHRS and CDR2 YFSETQ. With V trimmed by 4 bases and J by 3 bases, 7 bases remained unmatched. CDR3 length equals 14 residues.

The table lists this clone with a few counts. The chain links TRBV30 to TRBJ2-3; D gene uncertain. The V gene lost 0 bases and the J gene lost 5 bases, with 3 bases spanning the gap. The CDR3 is 11 amino acids. CDR1 and CDR2 (germline): GTSNPN, SVGIG (reference sequence). This CDR3 is CAWSVGDTQYF. In DNA form, the CDR3 reads TGTGCCTGGAGTGTCGGAGATACGCAGTATTTT.

This clone appeared once. The gene calls are TRBV18 and TRBJ1-5; D is ambiguous. CDR1 and CDR2 from the germline V gene are KGHSH and LQKENI. Trimming cost V 0 bases and J 4 bases, with 10 bases left between them. The CDR3 spans 15 residues. In DNA, the CDR3 is TGTGCCAGCTCACCACCTGGCCAGAAGAATCAGCCCCAGCATTTT. Translated: CASSPPGQKNQPQHF.

This chain connects TRBV7-2 to TRBJ2-3, with 11 bases fitting TRBD2. Germline CDR1 reads SGHTA; CDR2 reads FQGNSA. The CDR3 extends over 16 amino acids. With V trimmed by 5 bases and J by 0 bases, 4 bases remained unmatched. The CDR3 DNA sequence: TGTGCCAGCAGCCAGACTAGCGGGGCGAGCACAGATACGCAGTATTTT. Protein product: CASSQTSGASTDTQYF.

The J gene is TRBJ2-1, the V gene TRBV27; TRBD2 aligns across 9 bases. The CDR3 runs 15 residues. The germline CDR1 and CDR2 sequences are MNHEY and SMNVEV (reference sequence). J was trimmed by 3 bases and V by 7 bases; bases with no gene match: 7. CDR3 DNA sequence: TGTGCCAGCAACCGACTAGCGGATAACTACAATGAGCAGTTCTTC. This sequence encodes CASNRLADNYNEQFF.

CDR3 region: CASSPGGDSGELFF. The CDR3 DNA sequence: TGTGCCAGCTCACCGGGGGGAGATTCCGGGGAGCTGTTTTTT. The gene calls are TRBV18 and TRBJ2-2; weak D call: TRBD2 (6 bases). The V end was cut by 3 bases, the J end by 6 bases, with 11 bases between. CDR1 KGHSH and CDR2 LQKENI come from the germline V gene. CDR3 length: 14 residues.